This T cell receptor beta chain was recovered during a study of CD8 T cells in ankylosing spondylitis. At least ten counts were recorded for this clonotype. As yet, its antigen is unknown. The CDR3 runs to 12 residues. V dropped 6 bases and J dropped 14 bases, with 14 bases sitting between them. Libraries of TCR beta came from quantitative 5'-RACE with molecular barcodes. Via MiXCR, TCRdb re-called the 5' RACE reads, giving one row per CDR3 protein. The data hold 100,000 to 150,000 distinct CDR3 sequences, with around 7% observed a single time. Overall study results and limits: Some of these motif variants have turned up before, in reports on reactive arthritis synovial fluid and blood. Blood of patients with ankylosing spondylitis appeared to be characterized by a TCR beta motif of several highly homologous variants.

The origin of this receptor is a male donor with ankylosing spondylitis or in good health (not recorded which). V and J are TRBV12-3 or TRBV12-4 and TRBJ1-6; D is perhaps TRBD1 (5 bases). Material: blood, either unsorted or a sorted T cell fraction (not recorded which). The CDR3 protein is CASSRPGGALHF. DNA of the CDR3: TGTGCCAGCAGCCGACCCGGAGGGGCCCTCCACTTT.